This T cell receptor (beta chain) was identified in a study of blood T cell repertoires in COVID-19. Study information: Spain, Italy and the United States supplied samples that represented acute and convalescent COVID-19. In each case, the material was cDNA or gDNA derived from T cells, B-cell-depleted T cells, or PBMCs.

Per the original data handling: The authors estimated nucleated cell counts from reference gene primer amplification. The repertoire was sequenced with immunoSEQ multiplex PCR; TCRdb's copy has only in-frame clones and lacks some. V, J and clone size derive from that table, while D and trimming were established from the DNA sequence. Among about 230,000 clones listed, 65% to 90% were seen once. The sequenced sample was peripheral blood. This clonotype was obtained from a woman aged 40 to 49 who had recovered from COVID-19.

The chain's CDR3 is CASSPQLAAPYEQYF. The CDR3 bases are TGTGCCAGCAGCCCCCAACTAGCGGCCCCCTACGAGCAGTACTTC. The rearrangement uses TRBV6-5 and TRBJ2-7; 8 bases match TRBD2. Germline CDR1 and CDR2: MNHEY and SVGAGI. V was clipped by 6 bases and J by 2 bases; unmatched bases: 9. This CDR3 contains 15 residues.